This is a list of T cell receptor beta chains from one sample in a study of OX40 agonist ivuxolimab in advanced cancers. The repertoire was sequenced with immunoSEQ multiplex PCR; TCRdb's copy has only in-frame clones and lacks some. The table records tens of thousands of clones, 85% of them present only once. Sequenced material: CD4+ or CD8+ T cells sorted from blood, taken in a trial of the OX40 agonist ivuxolimab. Receptor source: an adult with an advanced solid tumor such as melanoma, head and neck, liver or kidney cancer. Both conserved end residues are part of each CDR3. The D gene is left open where the match is weak. Clone size is not always given. Where it is, it says once, few, many or a class for expanded clones.

TRBJ1-4,TRBV19,-,once,TGTGCCAGTAGTTTCAGTACAACTAATGAAAAACTGTTTTTT,CASSFSTTNEKLFF
TRBJ1-2,TRBV6-6,-,-,TGTGCCAGCAGACCGGGACGGAGAGCTTATGGCTACACCTTC,CASRPGRRAYGYTF
TRBJ1-2,TRBV18,-,-,TGTGCCAGCTCACCTCGAACTTTCGGGTATGGCTACACCTTC,CASSPRTFGYGYTF
TRBJ2-7,TRBV19,-,-,TGTGCCAGTAGTATATCGGCAGGGGAGGCCTACGAGCAGTACTTC,CASSISAGEAYEQYF
TRBJ2-3,TRBV28,-,-,TGTGCCAGCAGTTTGGGCCGAGCCCCAGATACGCAGTATTTT,CASSLGRAPDTQYF
TRBJ1-1,TRBV7-2,-,-,TGTGCCAGCAGTCGAAACGGCAACACTGAAGCTTTCTTT,CASSRNGNTEAFF
TRBJ2-3,TRBV7-2,-,-,TGTGCCAGCATCCCGTGGGCTAGCGGCACAGATACGCAGTATTTT,CASIPWASGTDTQYF
TRBJ2-5,TRBV21-1,-,-,TGTGCCAGCAGCAAAAGCATCATGGAGACCCAGTACTTC,CASSKSIMETQYF
TRBJ1-1,TRBV5-4,-,-,TGTGCCAGCAGCTTGGGATTGCGGGCGAACACTGAAGCTTTCTTT,CASSLGLRANTEAFF
TRBJ1-6,TRBV5-1,-,-,TGCGCCAGCAGCTTGGCAGGCAGCCTTAATTCACCCCTCCACTTT,CASSLAGSLNSPLHF
TRBJ1-5,TRBV7-2,-,few,TGTGCCAGCAGCTCCGGGACCAGCAATCAGCCCCAGCATTTT,CASSSGTSNQPQHF
TRBJ2-7,TRBV10-3,TRBD2,medium-sized,TGTGCCATCAGTGCGCGACTAGCGGGAGAAAGAGAGCAGTACTTC,CAISARLAGEREQYF
TRBJ2-1,TRBV5-6,TRBD2,-,TGTGCCAGCGGAATAGCGGGAGTATACAATGAGCAGTTCTTC,CASGIAGVYNEQFF
TRBJ2-7,TRBV7-6,-,once,TGTGCCAGCAGCTTACAGGTTACCTACGAGCAGTACTTC,CASSLQVTYEQYF
TRBJ1-5,TRBV27,-,-,TGTGCCAGCAGTTTAAAGACTCCGCCAGAAAATCAGCCCCAGCATTTT,CASSLKTPPENQPQHF
TRBJ2-7,TRBV5-1,-,-,TGCGCCAGCAGCTTGGATGCAGGGCCCATCTACGAGCAGTACTTC,CASSLDAGPIYEQYF
TRBJ2-7,TRBV9,-,-,TGTGCCAGCAGCGTAAGAGAGCTCAGCGACGAGCAGTACTTC,CASSVRELSDEQYF
TRBJ1-5,TRBV28,TRBD1,few,TGTGCCAGCAGTTCGCTTACAGGGGGCGGAAATCAGCCCCAGCATTTT,CASSSLTGGGNQPQHF
TRBJ2-7,TRBV7-4,TRBD2,few,TGTGCCAGCAGCCCCAGTGGGACTAGCGGGAGTGGCTCCTACGAGCAGTACTTC,CASSPSGTSGSGSYEQYF
TRBJ2-7,TRBV6-1,-,-,TGTGCCAGCAGTGCCTCGGAACAGGGGGGGAGGGAGCAGTACTTC,CASSASEQGGREQYF
TRBJ1-6,TRBV6-5,-,-,TGTGCCAGCAGTTACTCGATTCAGGGCGGTTCACCCCTCCACTTT,CASSYSIQGGSPLHF
TRBJ2-1,TRBV19,TRBD2,-,TGTGCCAGTAGTATTGGTGGGACTACTCACAATGAGCAGTTCTTC,CASSIGGTTHNEQFF
TRBJ2-7,TRBV4-1,-,-,TGCGCCAGCAGCCAAGATGGTCAGGGGCGGTCTCGCGAGCAGTACTTC,CASSQDGQGRSREQYF
TRBJ2-7,TRBV18,-,once,TGTGCCAGCTCACCAATCCCAGGGGGGAGTTACGAGCAGTACTTC,CASSPIPGGSYEQYF
TRBJ1-2,TRBV28,-,-,TGTGCCAGCAGTTCCAGGGGAGGCTACACCTTC,CASSSRGGYTF
TRBJ2-3,TRBV7-2,-,-,TGTGCCAGCAGCGTTGGTTATACGGATACGCAGTATTTT,CASSVGYTDTQYF
TRBJ2-1,TRBV7-9,-,-,TGTGCCAGCAGCGGTTCTAGCGACAATGAGCAGTTCTTC,CASSGSSDNEQFF
TRBJ2-7,TRBV5-1,-,-,TGCGCCAGCAGCTTGGCCCGGGAGTACGAGCAGTACTTC,CASSLAREYEQYF
TRBJ2-3,TRBV11-3,-,-,TGTGCCAGCAGCTCCTCGGGGCGAGCCACAGATACGCAGTATTTT,CASSSSGRATDTQYF
TRBJ2-5,TRBV4-1,-,-,TGCGCCAGCAGCCAAGTCCACCGAGAGACCCAGTACTTC,CASSQVHRETQYF
TRBJ1-1,TRBV18,-,-,TGTGCCAGCTCACCACCAGGGACAATATTAATGAACACTGAAGCTTTCTTT,CASSPPGTILMNTEAFF
TRBJ2-1,TRBV21-1,-,-,TGTGCCAGCAGCACACCCTACTTTTTAATAGGCTCCTACAATGAGCAGTTCTTC,CASSTPYFLIGSYNEQFF
TRBJ2-1,TRBV15,TRBD2,-,TGTGCCACCAGCAGAGATCTCTGGGCGGGAGAGGGGAATGAGCAGTTCTTC,CATSRDLWAGEGNEQFF
TRBJ1-1,TRBV28,-,-,TGTGCCAGCAGTTCGGGGAGTTTCACTGAAGCTTTCTTT,CASSSGSFTEAFF
TRBJ1-6,TRBV6-5,TRBD1,once,TGTGCCAGAGGGACGCAGGGGGGTATAGCCCTCCACTTT,CARGTQGGIALHF
TRBJ1-2,TRBV4-1,TRBD1,-,TGCGCCAGCAGCCCTTCGGGACAGGGGGACTATGGCTACACCTTC,CASSPSGQGDYGYTF